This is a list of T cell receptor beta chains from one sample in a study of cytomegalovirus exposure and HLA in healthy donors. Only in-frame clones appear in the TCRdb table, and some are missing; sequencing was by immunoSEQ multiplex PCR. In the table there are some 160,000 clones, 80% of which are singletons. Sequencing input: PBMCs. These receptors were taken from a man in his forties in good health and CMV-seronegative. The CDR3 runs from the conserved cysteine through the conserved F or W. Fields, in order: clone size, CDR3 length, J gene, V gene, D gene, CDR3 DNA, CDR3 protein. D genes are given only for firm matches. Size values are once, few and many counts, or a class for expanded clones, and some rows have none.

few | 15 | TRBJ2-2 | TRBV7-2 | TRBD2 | TGTGCCAGCAGCGTAGGACTAGCGGGAAAGGGGGAGCTGTTTTTT | CASSVGLAGKGELFF
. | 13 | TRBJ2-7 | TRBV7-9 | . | TGTGCCAGCAGCTTAGTTCCCAGCTACGAGCAGTACTTC | CASSLVPSYEQYF
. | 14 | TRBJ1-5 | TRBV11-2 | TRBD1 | TGTGCCAGCAGTCTGACAGGGGGGAATCAGCCCCAGCATTTT | CASSLTGGNQPQHF
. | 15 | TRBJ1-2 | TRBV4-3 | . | TGCGCCAGCAGCCCCCGGCCAGCAGCGCAATATGGCTACACCTTC | CASSPRPAAQYGYTF
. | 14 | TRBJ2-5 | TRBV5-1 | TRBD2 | TGCGCCACCACGACTAGCGGGAGTCGAGAGACCCAGTACTTC | CATTTSGSRETQYF
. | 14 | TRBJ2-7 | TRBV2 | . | TGTGCCAGCAGATCCCAGAGCGAGGACTACGAGCAGTACTTC | CASRSQSEDYEQYF
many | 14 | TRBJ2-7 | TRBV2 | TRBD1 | TGTGCCAGCAGTCTACAGGGGGGAGACTACGAGCAGTACTTC | CASSLQGGDYEQYF
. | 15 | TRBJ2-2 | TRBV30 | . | TGTGCCTGGAGAGGGAGCGGTACTAACACCGGGGAGCTGTTTTTT | CAWRGSGTNTGELFF
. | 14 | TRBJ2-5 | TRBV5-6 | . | TGTGCCAGCAGCCTACCCAGTCTCCCGGGGACCCAGTACTTC | CASSLPSLPGTQYF
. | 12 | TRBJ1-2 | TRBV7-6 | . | TGTGCCAGCAGCCCCTTCGGGTATGGCTACACCTTC | CASSPFGYGYTF
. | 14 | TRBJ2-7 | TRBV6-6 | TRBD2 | TGTGCCAGCACCGAGACTAGCGGGTACTACGAGCAGTACTTC | CASTETSGYYEQYF
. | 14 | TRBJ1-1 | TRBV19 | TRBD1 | TGTGCCAGTAGTAGGACAGGAATGAACACTGAAGCTTTCTTT | CASSRTGMNTEAFF
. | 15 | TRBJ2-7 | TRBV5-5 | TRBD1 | TGTGCCAGCAGCTGGGGGGACAGGGGAGGCTACGAGCAGTACTTC | CASSWGDRGGYEQYF
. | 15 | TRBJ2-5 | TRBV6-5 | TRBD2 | TGTGCCAGCAGTTACGGAGTAGCGGGGGGAGAGACCCAGTACTTC | CASSYGVAGGETQYF
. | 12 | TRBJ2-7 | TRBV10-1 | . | TGCGCCAGCAGTGAGTCCGACAGGACCCCCCGCTTC | CASSESDRTPRF
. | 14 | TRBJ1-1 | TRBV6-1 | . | TGTGCCAGCAGTGAAGCGGGGGGGAAACAGCAAGCTTTCTTT | CASSEAGGKQQAFF
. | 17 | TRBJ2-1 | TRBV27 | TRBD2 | TGTGCCAGCAGCCGGACTAGCGGGGTGGGCTCCTACAATGAGCAGTTCTTC | CASSRTSGVGSYNEQFF
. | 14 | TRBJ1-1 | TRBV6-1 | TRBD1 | TGTGCCAGCAGGTCTGGGACAGCGAACACTGAAGCTTTCTTT | CASRSGTANTEAFF
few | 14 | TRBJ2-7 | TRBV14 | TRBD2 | TGTGCCAGCAGCCTTAGCGGGGTGATCCACGAGCAGTACTTC | CASSLSGVIHEQYF
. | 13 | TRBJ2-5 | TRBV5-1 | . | TGCGCCAGCAGCTCCCAGGGTCTAGAGACCCAGTACTTC | CASSSQGLETQYF
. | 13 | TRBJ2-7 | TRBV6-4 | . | TGTGCCAGCAGTGACTCCCGCGGAACCAAGCAGTACTTC | CASSDSRGTKQYF
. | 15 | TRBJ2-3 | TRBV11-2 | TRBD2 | TGTGCCAGCAGCTTAGGTAGCGGGAGTTCAGATACGCAGTATTTT | CASSLGSGSSDTQYF
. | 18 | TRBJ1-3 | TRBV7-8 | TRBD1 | TGTGCCAGCAGCCCCACGACGACAGGGGCAAGCTCTGGAAACACCATATATTTT | CASSPTTTGASSGNTIYF
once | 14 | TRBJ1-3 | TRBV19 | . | TGTGCCAGCTCCCGGGGGGGCTCTGGAAACACCATATATTTT | CASSRGGSGNTIYF
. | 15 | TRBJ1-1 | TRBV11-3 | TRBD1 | TGTGCCAGCAGCTTGTGGGACAGGGCACACACTGAAGCTTTCTTT | CASSLWDRAHTEAFF
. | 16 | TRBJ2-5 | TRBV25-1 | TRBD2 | TGTGCCAGCAGTGAGATACGGACTAGCGGGAGCGAGACCCAGTACTTC | CASSEIRTSGSETQYF
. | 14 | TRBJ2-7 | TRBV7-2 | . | TGTGCCAGCAGCTTAGACCCCAACAACTACGAGCAGTACTTC | CASSLDPNNYEQYF
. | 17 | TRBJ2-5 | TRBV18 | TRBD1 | TGTGCCAGCTCACCATACCTAGGACAGGGGAGTCAAGAGACCCAGTACTTC | CASSPYLGQGSQETQYF
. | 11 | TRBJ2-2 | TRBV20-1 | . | TGCAGTGCGTCAGGGCCCGGGGAGCTGTTTTTT | CSASGPGELFF
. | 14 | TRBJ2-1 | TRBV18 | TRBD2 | TGTGCCAGCTCACCGACTAGCGGGGGGCCTGAGCAGTTCTTC | CASSPTSGGPEQFF
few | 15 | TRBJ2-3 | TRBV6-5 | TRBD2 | TGTGCCAGCAGTTATGGGACTAGCGGGATAGATACGCAGTATTTT | CASSYGTSGIDTQYF
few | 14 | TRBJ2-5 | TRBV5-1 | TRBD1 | TGCGCCAGCAGCCCGGGACAGGGTCAAGAGACCCAGTACTTC | CASSPGQGQETQYF
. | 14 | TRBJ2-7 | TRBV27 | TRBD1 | TGTGCCAGCAGTGAGAGGGGACAGTCCTACGAGCAGTACTTC | CASSERGQSYEQYF
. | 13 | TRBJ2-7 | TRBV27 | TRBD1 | TGTGCCACCGGGGGACAGGAGGGCTACGAGCAGTACTTC | CATGGQEGYEQYF
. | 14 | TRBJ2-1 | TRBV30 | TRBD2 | TGTGCCTGGGGGGGGACTAGGAAGGCCTATGAGCAGTTCTTC | CAWGGTRKAYEQFF
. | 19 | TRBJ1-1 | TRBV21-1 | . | TGTGCCAGCAGCAAAGGCCCCGGGGGGAACAGGGCGGGGAACACTGAAGCTTTCTTT | CASSKGPGGNRAGNTEAFF
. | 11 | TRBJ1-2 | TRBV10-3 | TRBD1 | TGTGCCATTCGGACAGGGGAGGGCTACACCTTC | CAIRTGEGYTF
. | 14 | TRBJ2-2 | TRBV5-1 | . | TGCGCCAGCAGCTTGGCACAGAACACCGGGGAGCTGTTTTTT | CASSLAQNTGELFF
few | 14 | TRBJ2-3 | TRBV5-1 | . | TGCGCCAGCAGCATAGCGGATGACACAGATACGCAGTATTTT | CASSIADDTDTQYF
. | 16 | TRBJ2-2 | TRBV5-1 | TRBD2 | TGCGCCAGCAGCCTAGGACTAGCGACGAACACCGGGGAGCTGTTTTTT | CASSLGLATNTGELFF
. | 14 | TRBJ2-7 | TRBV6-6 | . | TGTGCCAGCAGTTACGGGACTGGTACCTACGAGCAGTACTTC | CASSYGTGTYEQYF
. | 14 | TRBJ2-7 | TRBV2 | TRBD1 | TGTGCCAGCACTGGACAGGGGAGCTCCTACGAGCAGTACTTC | CASTGQGSSYEQYF
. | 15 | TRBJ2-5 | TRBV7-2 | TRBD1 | TGTGCCAGCAGCTTAGGGGACAGGGGGCCGGGGACCCAGTACTTC | CASSLGDRGPGTQYF
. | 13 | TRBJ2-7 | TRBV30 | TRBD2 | TGTGCCTGGAGGGTGCGGGGGACCTACGAGCAGTACTTC | CAWRVRGTYEQYF
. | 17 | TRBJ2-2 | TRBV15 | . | TGTGCCACCAGCAGAGATTTGGCGCAGGGGAGGGCCGGGGAGCTGTTTTTT | CATSRDLAQGRAGELFF
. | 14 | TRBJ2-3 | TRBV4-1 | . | TGCGCCAGCAGCCAAGAAGCTAGTACAGATACGCAGTATTTT | CASSQEASTDTQYF
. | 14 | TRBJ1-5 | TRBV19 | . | TGTGCCAGTAGTATTCTTGTCACTCCAAAGCCCCAGCATTTT | CASSILVTPKPQHF
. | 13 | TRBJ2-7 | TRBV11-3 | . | TGTGCCAGCAGCTTAGGCGGGAACTACGAGCAGTACTTC | CASSLGGNYEQYF